Sequencing of this T cell receptor beta chain was carried out in a study of cytomegalovirus exposure and HLA in healthy donors. Germline CDR1 and CDR2: SQVTM and ANQGSEA. The CDR3 is made up of 11 amino acids. V lost 7 bases and J 5 bases, leaving 11 bases between the germline ends. Generated by immunoSEQ multiplex PCR, the TCRdb table keeps only in-frame clones and is missing some. The table has about 98,000 clones, approximately 84% seen once. The chain employs TRBV29-1 and TRBJ2-5; D is undetermined. The sequence derives from a man younger than 35 in good health and CMV-seropositive. Sequencing was done on a sample of PBMCs. CDR3 sequence reads: CSASKEETQYF. CDR3 in DNA: TGCAGCGCAAGCAAGGAGGAGACCCAGTACTTC.